This T cell receptor beta chain came from a study of follicular helper T cells after annual influenza vaccination. The V end lost 5 bases, the J end lost 6 bases, and 17 bases lay between the germline ends. The CDR3 runs to 15 residues. CDR1 is SGHTA, CDR2 FQGNSA, per germline. This table comes from immunoSEQ multiplex PCR, and its TCRdb copy is limited to in-frame clones, with some not included. Altogether fewer than 9,500 clones are present, around four fifths being singletons, with the ten largest covering under 1.2%. As to time point: 2014-2015 season, pre-vaccination. The material was CXCR5+ CD38- circulating T follicular helper cells from blood, obtained on the day of influenza vaccination. As for subset: circulating Tfh, non-naive CD4+CXCR5+PD-1+ (ICOS+CD38+ or ICOS-CD38-). The chain links TRBV7-2 to TRBJ2-1; tentative D call: TRBD2 (6 bases). The receptor comes from an adult who received the influenza vaccine. DNA of the CDR3: TGTGCCAGCAGCCCCTCGGGACTCCCCGCCAATGAGCAGTTCTTC. It is translated as CASSPSGLPANEQFF.